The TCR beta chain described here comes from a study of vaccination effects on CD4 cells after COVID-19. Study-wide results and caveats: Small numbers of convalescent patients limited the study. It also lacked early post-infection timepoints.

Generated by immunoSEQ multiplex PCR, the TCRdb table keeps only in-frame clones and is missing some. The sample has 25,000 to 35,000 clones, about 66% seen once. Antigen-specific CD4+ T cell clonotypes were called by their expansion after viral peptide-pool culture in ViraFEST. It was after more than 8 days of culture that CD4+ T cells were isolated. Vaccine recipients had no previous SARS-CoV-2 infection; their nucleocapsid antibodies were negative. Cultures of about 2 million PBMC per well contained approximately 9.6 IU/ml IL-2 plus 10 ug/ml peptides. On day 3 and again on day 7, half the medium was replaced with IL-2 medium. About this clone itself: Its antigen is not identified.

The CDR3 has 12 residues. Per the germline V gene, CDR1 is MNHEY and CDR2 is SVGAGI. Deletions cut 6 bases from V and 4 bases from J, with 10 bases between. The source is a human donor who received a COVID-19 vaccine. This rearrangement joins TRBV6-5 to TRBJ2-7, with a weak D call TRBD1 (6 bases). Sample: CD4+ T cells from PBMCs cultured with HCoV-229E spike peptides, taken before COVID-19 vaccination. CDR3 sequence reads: CASSLQGYEQYF. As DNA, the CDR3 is TGTGCCAGCAGCCTACAGGGTTACGAGCAGTACTTC.